The next 8 T cell receptor beta chains were all read from a single sample in a study of blood T cell repertoires in COVID-19 (dated by TCRdb to 2020 to 2021). To prepare the library, the immunoSEQ multiplex PCR assay was applied. This is the immuneACCESS table as TCRdb keeps it, with only in-frame sequences that have V and J called. A part of the clones is gone; compared with another copy, unresolved V genes explain less than half, and the rest is unexplained. Here the sample has 310,000 or so clones; roughly 90% occur a single time. Approximately 9.3% of the sample is in the top ten clones. Sequencing was performed on peripheral blood. The source is a man aged 30 to 45 with COVID-19, enrolled during active disease.

This chain's CDR3 is CASSYVPGAWETQYF. In nucleotides, the CDR3 is TGTGCCAGCAGTTACGTTCCAGGGGCTTGGGAGACCCAGTACTTC. The V gene is TRBV6-5, the J gene TRBJ2-5; TRBD1 might be the D (6 bases). In germline, CDR1 is MNHEY, CDR2 SVGAGI. The CDR3 contains 15 residues. Trimming removed 2 bases at V and 5 bases at J, with 15 bases between.

Points on this clone: Distinct nucleotide sequences in the sample also encode this CDR3. The CDR3: CASSLGGGNTEAFF. In DNA, the CDR3 is TGTGCCAGCAGCTTAGGCGGGGGGAACACTGAAGCTTTCTTT. V is TRBV7-2 and J is TRBJ1-1; possible D gene TRBD1, 5 bases. The CDR3 totals 14 residues. CDR1 and CDR2 from the germline V gene are SGHTA and FQGNSA. Between the trimmed V and J ends, which lost 1 base and 1 base, there was a span of 7 bases. The variable domain in full, with the rest retrieved from reference TRBV7-2 and TRBJ1-1, is GAGVSQSPSNKVTEKGKDVELRCDPISGHTALYWYRQSLGQGLEFLIYFQGNSAPDKSGLPSDRFSAERTGGSVSTLTIQRTQQEDSAVYLCASSLGGGNTEAFFGQGTRLTVV.

This sequence joins TRBV5-8 and TRBJ1-5; 10 nucleotides align to TRBD1. Per germline, CDR1 SGHTS and CDR2 YDEGEE. The length of the CDR3 is 16 residues. Germline trimming cut 3 bases from V and 9 bases from J; bases unmatched to any gene: 12. Here the CDR3 reads CASSSRQGAARLPQHF. For the CDR3, the DNA is TGTGCCAGCAGCTCGCGACAGGGGGCGGCCCGCCTGCCCCAGCATTTT.

Here the CDR3 reads CAIRSGQGDQETQYF. The CDR3 region has the DNA TGTGCCATCAGGTCGGGACAGGGAGACCAAGAGACCCAGTACTTC. The V call is TRBV10-3, the J call TRBJ2-5; TRBD1 aligns across 9 bases. This CDR3 is built from 15 residues. The germline V gene has CDR1 ENHRY and CDR2 SYGVKD. J was trimmed by 0 bases and V by 6 bases; bases with no gene match: 5.

J is TRBJ1-1 and V is TRBV6-5; a possible D gene is TRBD1 (5 bases). Germline V gene sequence: CDR1 MNHEY, CDR2 SVGAGI. This CDR3 is 15 amino acids long. Trimming removed 2 bases from V and 1 base from J, with 11 bases in between. For the CDR3, the DNA is TGTGCCAGCAGTTACGGGGCCAGGGAGAACACTGAAGCTTTCTTT. As protein: CASSYGARENTEAFF.

The chain links TRBV7-7 to TRBJ2-2; tentative D call: TRBD2 (5 bases). Per germline, CDR1 SSHAT and CDR2 FNYEAQ (reference sequence). V dropped 5 bases and J dropped 1 base, with 23 bases sitting between them. The CDR3 runs to 19 residues. The CDR3 DNA reads as TGTGCCAGCAGCCTTTTCCAACCGACTAACCCCTTGAACACCGGGGAGCTGTTTTTT. Its protein product is CASSLFQPTNPLNTGELFF.

The rearrangement links TRBV7-9 to TRBJ2-5; 8 bases are a match to TRBD1. The trim removed 4 bases at V and 5 bases at J, leaving 3 bases unmatched. CDR1 is SEHNR and CDR2 is FQNEAQ in the germline V gene (reference sequence). CDR3 length: 13 amino acids. As DNA, the CDR3 is TGTGCCAGCAGCTCCAGGGGGCCGGAGACCCAGTACTTC. Encoded protein: CASSSRGPETQYF.

This clone was picked up a small number of times. The V call is TRBV3-1 (or the pseudogene TRBV3-2), the J call TRBJ2-5; a possible D gene is TRBD2 (6 bases). This CDR3 region has 17 residues. Looked up from germline, CDR1 is LGHDT and CDR2 is YNNKEL (reference sequence). V lost 4 bases, J lost 5 bases, and 23 bases lay in between. CDR3 residues: CASSPLTLPGTRETQYF. Here the CDR3 DNA reads TGTGCCAGCAGCCCACTTACTCTTCCAGGGACTCGGGAGACCCAGTACTTC.